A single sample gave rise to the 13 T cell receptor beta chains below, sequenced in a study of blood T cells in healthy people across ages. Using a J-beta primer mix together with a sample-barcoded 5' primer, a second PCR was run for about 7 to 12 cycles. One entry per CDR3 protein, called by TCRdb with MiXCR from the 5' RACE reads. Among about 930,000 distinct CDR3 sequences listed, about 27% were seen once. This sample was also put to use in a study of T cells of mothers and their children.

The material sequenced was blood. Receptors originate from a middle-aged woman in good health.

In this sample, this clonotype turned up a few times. The DNA for the CDR3 is TGTGCCAGCAGTGACAACGCGGGGGTAAACCAAGAGACCCAGTACTTC. Translation gives CASSDNAGVNQETQYF. The chain couples TRBV6-1 to TRBJ2-5, with 7 bases that match TRBD2. V lost 3 bases to trimming and J lost 0 bases; unmatched junction nucleotides: 7. Germline V gene sequence: CDR1 MNHNS, CDR2 SASEGT. The CDR3 is 16 amino acids.

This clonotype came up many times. The CDR3 coding sequence is TGTGCCAGCGGGGATCTCCTTCCCTACGAGCAGTACTTC. This sequence encodes CASGDLLPYEQYF. The rearrangement uses TRBV6-2 or TRBV6-3 and TRBJ2-7; D is ambiguous. V lost 8 bases to trimming and J lost 2 bases, with 13 bases between them. Germline CDR1 is MNHEY and CDR2 is SVGEGT. This CDR3 has 13 amino acids.

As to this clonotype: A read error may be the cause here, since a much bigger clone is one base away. The CDR3 DNA reads as TGCGCCAGCAGAGGCGTCGGGACGGCGGAGAATCAGCCCCAGCATTTT. This sequence encodes CASRGVGTAENQPQHF. J is TRBJ1-5 and V is TRBV4-1, with D tentatively TRBD1 (5 bases). The CDR3 is made up of 16 amino acids. The V end lost 6 bases, the J end lost 4 bases, and 19 bases lay between the germline ends. Germline values: CDR1 MGHRA, CDR2 YSYEKL.

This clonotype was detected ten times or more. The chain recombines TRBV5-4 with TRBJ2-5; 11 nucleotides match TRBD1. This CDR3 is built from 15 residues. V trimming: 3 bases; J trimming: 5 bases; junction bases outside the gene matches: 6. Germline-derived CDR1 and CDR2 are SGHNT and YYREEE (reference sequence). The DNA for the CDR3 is TGTGCCAGCAGCTCCCGGACAGGGGGCCTCGAGACCCAGTACTTC. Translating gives CASSSRTGGLETQYF. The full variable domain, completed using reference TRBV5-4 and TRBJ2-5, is ETGVTQSPTHLIKTRGQQVTLRCSSQSGHNTVSWYQQALGQGPQFIFQYYREEENGRGNFPPRFSGLQFPNYSSELNVNALELDDSALYLCASSSRTGGLETQYFGPGTRLLVL.

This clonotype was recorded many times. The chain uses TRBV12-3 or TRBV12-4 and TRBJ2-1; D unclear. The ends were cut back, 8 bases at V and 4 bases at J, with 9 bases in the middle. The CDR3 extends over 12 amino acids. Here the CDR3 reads CASRSLYNEQFF. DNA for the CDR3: TGTGCCAGCCGTTCACTTTACAATGAGCAGTTCTTC.

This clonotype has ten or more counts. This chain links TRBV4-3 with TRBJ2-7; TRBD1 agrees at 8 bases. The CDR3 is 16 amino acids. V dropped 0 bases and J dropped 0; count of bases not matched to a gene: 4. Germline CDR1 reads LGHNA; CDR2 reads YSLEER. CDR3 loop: CASSQDQGASSYEQYF. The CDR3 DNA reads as TGCGCCAGCAGCCAAGACCAGGGGGCGAGCTCCTACGAGCAGTACTTC.

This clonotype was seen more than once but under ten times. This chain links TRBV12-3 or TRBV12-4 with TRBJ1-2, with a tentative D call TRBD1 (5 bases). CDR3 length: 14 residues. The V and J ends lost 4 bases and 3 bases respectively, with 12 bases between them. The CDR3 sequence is CASSSQGLDYGYTF. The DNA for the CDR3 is TGTGCCAGCAGTTCTCAGGGTTTGGACTATGGCTACACCTTC.

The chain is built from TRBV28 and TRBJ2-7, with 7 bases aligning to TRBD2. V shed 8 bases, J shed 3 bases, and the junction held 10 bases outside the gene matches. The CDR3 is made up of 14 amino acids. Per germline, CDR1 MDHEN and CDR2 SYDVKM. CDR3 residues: CASSPVGGVYEQYF. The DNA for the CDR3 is TGTGCCAGCTCCCCGGTGGGGGGGGTCTACGAGCAGTACTTC.

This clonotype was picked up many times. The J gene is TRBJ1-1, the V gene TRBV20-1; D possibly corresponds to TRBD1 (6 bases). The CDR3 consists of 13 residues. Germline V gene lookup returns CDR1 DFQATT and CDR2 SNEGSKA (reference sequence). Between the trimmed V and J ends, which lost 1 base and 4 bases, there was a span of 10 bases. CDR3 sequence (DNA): TGCAGTGCTAGAGGACAGGTGAGCACTGAAGCTTTCTTT. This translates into CSARGQVSTEAFF.

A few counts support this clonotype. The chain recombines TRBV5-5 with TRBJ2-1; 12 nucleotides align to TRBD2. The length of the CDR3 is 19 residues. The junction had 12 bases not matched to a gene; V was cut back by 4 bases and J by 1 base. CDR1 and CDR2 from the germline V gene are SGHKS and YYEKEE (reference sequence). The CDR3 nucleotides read TGTGCCAGCAGCCAGCTCTTCCTAGCGGGGGGGGGATCCTACAATGAGCAGTTCTTC. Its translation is CASSQLFLAGGGSYNEQFF.

As DNA, the CDR3 is TGTGCCATCAGGAATAGCGGGAGGCCGGCCGAGACCCAGTACTTC. Translation: CAIRNSGRPAETQYF. The gene calls are TRBV10-3 and TRBJ2-7; 10 bases align to TRBD2. With the DNA end fitting TRBJ2-5 better, the J assignment may be wrong. This CDR3 has 15 residues. Germline CDR1 reads ENHRY; CDR2 reads SYGVKD.

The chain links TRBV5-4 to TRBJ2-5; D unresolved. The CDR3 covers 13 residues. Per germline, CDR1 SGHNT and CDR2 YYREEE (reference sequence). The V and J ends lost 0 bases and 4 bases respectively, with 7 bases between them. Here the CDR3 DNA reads TGTGCCAGCAGCTTGGATAAGATAGAGACCCAGTACTTC. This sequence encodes CASSLDKIETQYF.

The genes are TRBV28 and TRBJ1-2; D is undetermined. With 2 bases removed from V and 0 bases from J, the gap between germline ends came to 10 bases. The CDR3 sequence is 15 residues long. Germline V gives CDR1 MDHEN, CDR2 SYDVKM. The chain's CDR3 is CASSLHSGANYGYTF. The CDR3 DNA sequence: TGTGCCAGCAGTTTACACTCGGGAGCTAACTATGGCTACACCTTC.